This T cell receptor (beta chain) was documented in a study of control samples from healthy donors and cancer patients. The CDR3 is 13 amino acids. Germline CDR1 and CDR2: SGHRS and YFSETQ. Trimming left V 4 bases short and J 3 bases short, with 10 bases between. Sequenced by immunoSEQ multiplex PCR; TCRdb stores in-frame clones only, minus some. The repertoire includes approximately 120,000 clones, around 89% of them detected once, and around 17% sits in the top ten. The specimen was blood. The sequence was obtained from a woman aged 45 to 65 in good health. The chain links TRBV5-1 to TRBJ2-5, with a weak D call TRBD2 (6 bases). The CDR3 coding sequence is TGCGCCAGCAGCGCCCCGGGGGAAGAGACCCAGTACTTC. Residues: CASSAPGEETQYF.